This TCR beta chain was obtained from a study of CD8+CD57+ T cells in acquired aplastic anemia listed by TCRdb under 2018. For the wider study: Extracted DNA from sorted CD4+ and CD8+ cells averaged approximately 3 ug, ranging from roughly 0.17 to 27.4 ug. An average of approximately 10 million reads for CD4+ cells and 11 million to 12 million reads for CD8+ cells was obtained from healthy donor samples. Results the study describes overall, beyond this receptor: Roughly 30 CD8+ CDR3 sequences were shared between patients and controls but appeared highly expressed in patients and within their immunodominant clones. No significant difference in CD8+ Simpson's diversity was found between patients and healthy controls (P=0.060).

The study deep-sequenced TCR repertoires of sorted CD4+ and CD8+ blood T cells from severe aplastic anemia patients and healthy subjects. Ficoll-Paque density gradient centrifugation was used to isolate peripheral blood mononuclear cells. Before DNA was extracted, CD4+ and CD8+ T cells were sorted using either FACS or magnetic beads. TCR beta VDJ combination and CDR3 sequence profiling used genomic DNA as the template. TCR repertoire sequencing was run on an Illumina HiSeq 2000. The authors processed their data as follows. TRBV/TRBJ rearrangement plots, CDR3 size and DJ length profiles, and Simpson's diversity index were used to assess repertoires. Whichever DNA sequence was most abundant in the deep sequencing data was defined as the immunodominant clone. CDR3 amino acid sequences were screened for sharing across subjects and compared with published repertoires and the VDJdb database. Through fastp at Q25 and MiXCR, TCRdb rebuilt clones from the public reads, retaining in-frame beta chains. CDR3 protein duplicates are merged, each entry listing the most common genes and DNA. The V and J calls and clone size are TCRdb's, not the authors'. The sample table lists about 180,000 distinct CDR3 sequences, approximately 49% of them with a count of one. 2.9% of the sample is held by the ten biggest clonotypes.

About this clonotype: There is no known antigen for this receptor. Within one base of it there is no much larger clone, and no base qualities were kept.

The germline V gene sets CDR1 to KGHDR and CDR2 to SFDVKD. The CDR3 contains 14 residues, cysteine and phenylalanine counted. The CDR3 DNA has 42 bases and is translated from base 1. Cut back by 5 bases and 1 base, the V and J ends lie 8 bases apart. This clonotype was obtained from a human donor in good health. Source material: sorted CD4+, CD8+, or CD8+CD57+ T cells (not recorded which) from PBMCs. The V and J genes are TRBV24-1 and TRBJ1-5; the D gene is unclear. CDR3 reads: CATSVKESNQPQHF. At the DNA level, the sequence is TGTGCCACCAGTGTGAAGGAGAGCAATCAGCCCCAGCATTTT.